One and the same sample provided the 13 T cell receptor beta chains below, sequenced in a study of T cell changes during pregnancy in multiple sclerosis. The assay was immunoSEQ multiplex PCR, and TCRdb's table has in-frame clones only and misses some. The sample shows some 70,000 clones, 92% of them seen only once. Specimen: CD8+ T cells from peripheral blood mononuclear cells, collected in the third trimester of pregnancy. The origin of the receptors is a female donor in good health, enrolled as a control in a pregnancy study.

The genes are TRBV5-1 and TRBJ1-2, with no clear D. The germline V gene encodes CDR1 SGHRS and CDR2 YFSETQ. V was cut by 0 bases and J by 2 bases, with 5 bases left in between. The CDR3 has 13 residues. CDR3: CASSLDGNYGYTF. CDR3 bases: TGCGCCAGCAGCTTGGACGGGAACTATGGCTACACCTTC.

The chain employs TRBV19 and TRBJ2-1; 7 nucleotides agree with TRBD1. This CDR3 is 13 amino acids long. CDR1 is LNHDA, CDR2 SQIVND, per germline (reference sequence). V was pared by 7 bases and J by 10 bases, with 10 bases of the junction left unmatched. CDR3 sequence (DNA): TGTGCCAGTACAGAAGACAGGGTCGAGGAGCAGTTCTTC. Translation: CASTEDRVEEQFF.

This chain links TRBV7-9 with TRBJ1-2; 7 nucleotides match TRBD1. Germline values: CDR1 SEHNR, CDR2 FQNEAQ (reference sequence). After removal of 0 bases from V and 2 bases from J, the junction contained 3 bases not matched to a gene. CDR3 size: 15 residues. CDR3 amino acids: CASSLASGGNYGYTF. In DNA, the CDR3 is TGTGCCAGCAGCTTAGCGTCAGGGGGGAACTATGGCTACACCTTC.

The gene calls are TRBV6-5 and TRBJ2-3; TRBD2 matches 8 bases. Germline CDR1 and CDR2: MNHEY and SVGAGI. CDR3 length: 15 residues. V dropped 6 bases and J dropped 4; count of bases not matched to a gene: 9. CDR3 loop: CASRAGSGVADTQYF. CDR3 sequence (DNA): TGTGCCAGCAGGGCGGGTAGCGGGGTGGCAGATACGCAGTATTTT.

The V call is TRBV27, the J call TRBJ1-2; 7 nucleotides align to TRBD1. Germline V gene data show CDR1 as MNHEY and CDR2 as SMNVEV (reference sequence). With 2 bases clipped from V and 6 bases from J, the junction kept 18 bases outside the gene matches. This CDR3 region has 18 residues. CDR3 sequence reads: CASSLDGTAQPEEDGYTF. For the CDR3, the DNA is TGTGCCAGCAGTTTAGATGGGACAGCCCAACCTGAGGAGGATGGCTACACCTTC.

The chain carries TRBV27 and TRBJ1-1; D is uncertain. The V end was cut by 0 bases, the J end by 3 bases, with 8 bases between. CDR3 length: 14 amino acids. CDR1 and CDR2 (germline): MNHEY, SMNVEV (reference sequence). This CDR3 reads CASSLSRGDTEAFF. CDR3 in DNA: TGTGCCAGCAGTTTATCTCGGGGTGACACTGAAGCTTTCTTT.

The rearrangement uses TRBV11-3 and TRBJ2-1; 9 positions match TRBD1. With 5 bases clipped from V and 9 bases from J, the junction kept 17 bases outside the gene matches. This CDR3 has 17 residues. Germline-derived CDR1 and CDR2 are SGHNT and YENEEA. The DNA for the CDR3 is TGTGCCAGCAGCGACAACCGGGACAGGGCTGTCTCGGGTGAGCAGTTCTTC. Translated: CASSDNRDRAVSGEQFF.

The CDR3 reads CASSGRWQGLGNEQFF. For the CDR3, the DNA is TGTGCCAGTAGTGGCCGGTGGCAGGGTTTAGGCAATGAGCAGTTCTTC. The chain joins TRBV19 to TRBJ2-1, with D maybe TRBD1 (5 bases). From germline, CDR1 is LNHDA and CDR2 SQIVND (reference sequence). The length of the CDR3 is 16 residues. Trimming stripped 5 bases from V and 6 bases from J, with 20 bases between. The variable domain in full, with the rest retrieved from reference TRBV19 and TRBJ2-1, is DGGITQSPKYLFRKEGQNVTLSCEQNLNHDAMYWYRQDPGQGLRLIYYSQIVNDFQKGDIAEGYSVSREKKESFPLTVTSAQKNPTAFYLCASSGRWQGLGNEQFFGPGTRLTVL.

This clone was detected only once. The chain couples TRBV6-1 to TRBJ1-1; 8 nucleotides align to TRBD1. Germline V gene data show CDR1 as MNHNS and CDR2 as SASEGT. This CDR3 contains 15 residues. Trimming cost V 5 bases and J 6 bases; bases outside gene matches: 11. The CDR3 sequence: CASSTRTGSNPEAFF. The CDR3 nucleotides are TGTGCCAGCAGTACTCGGACAGGGTCTAATCCTGAAGCTTTCTTT.

V gene TRBV5-1 combines with J gene TRBJ2-7; 16 positions match TRBD2. With 3 bases clipped from V and 6 bases from J, the junction kept 3 bases outside the gene matches. The CDR3 has 15 amino acids. Germline CDR1 and CDR2: SGHRS and YFSETQ. CDR3 region: CASSWGLAGGREQYF. In DNA form, the CDR3 reads TGCGCCAGCAGCTGGGGACTAGCGGGGGGGCGCGAGCAGTACTTC.

V and J are TRBV6-5 and TRBJ2-7; TRBD2 might be the D (6 bases). The germline CDR1 and CDR2 sequences are MNHEY and SVGAGI. V was pared by 2 bases and J by 0 bases, with 11 bases between. This CDR3 comprises 15 residues. The chain's CDR3 is CASSYGISGSYEQYF. The CDR3 DNA sequence: TGTGCCAGCAGTTACGGTATTAGCGGCTCCTACGAGCAGTACTTC.

The V call is TRBV10-3, the J call TRBJ2-1; TRBD2 matches 13 bases. The CDR3 has 16 amino acids. Germline V CDR1 and CDR2: ENHRY, SYGVKD. Unmatched junction bases numbered 2, after V lost 6 bases and J lost 0 bases. The CDR3 loop is CAIRGTSGASYNEQFF. The CDR3 nucleotides are TGTGCCATCAGGGGGACTAGCGGGGCCTCCTACAATGAGCAGTTCTTC.

The chain couples TRBV9 to TRBJ2-1; no definite D call. CDR1 and CDR2 from the germline V gene are SGDLS and YYNGEE. Trimming pared 4 bases from V and 9 bases from J, leaving 17 bases between. The CDR3 runs to 14 residues. CDR3 in DNA: TGTGCCAGCAGCCTAAGTTCCAGGTTGGGTGAGCAGTTCTTC. This sequence encodes CASSLSSRLGEQFF.